These T cell receptor beta chains were read from a single sample in a study of shared clonotypes between healthy human individuals. The method was immunoSEQ multiplex PCR; TCRdb's version includes in-frame clones alone and lacks a portion of them. The data show 950,000 to 1,300,000 clones, around 74% seen once. The sequencing sample was made of memory CD4+ T cells sorted from blood. These receptors were obtained from a man aged 18 to 29 in good health. Each CDR3 is given with its conserved first and last residue. D genes are given only for firm matches. Clone size, where shown, is once, few, many, or a class for clones that have expanded.

clone_size,d_call,v_call,j_call,cdr3_nt,cdr3_aa
NA,NA,TRBV28,TRBJ2-6,TGTGCCAGCAGTTTATTGTCTACGGTGAACTCTGGGGCCAACGTCCTGACTTTC,CASSLLSTVNSGANVLTF
NA,NA,TRBV14,TRBJ2-1,TGTGCCAGCAAACCCTTGGGTTCACGGAGTGATGAGCAGTTCTTC,CASKPLGSRSDEQFF
once,NA,TRBV7-8,TRBJ2-7,TGTGCCAGCAGTATGGCGGTGATGGTCTACGAGCAGTACTTC,CASSMAVMVYEQYF
NA,TRBD1,TRBV11-2,TRBJ1-3,TGTGCCAGCAGCAAAGGACAGGGGGCGGGAAACACCATATATTTT,CASSKGQGAGNTIYF
NA,TRBD1,TRBV19,TRBJ2-1,TGTGCCAGTAGTCCCGAAGGGACAGGGGTTAGCCAGCAGTTCTTC,CASSPEGTGVSQQFF
NA,TRBD1,TRBV7-2,TRBJ2-7,TGTGCCAGCAGCTTAGATTCGGGACAGATCTCCTACGAGCAGTACTTC,CASSLDSGQISYEQYF
once,NA,TRBV4-3,TRBJ2-1,TGCGCCAGCAGCCAAGATTACCAGTTAGCCTACAATGAGCAGTTCTTC,CASSQDYQLAYNEQFF
NA,NA,TRBV21-1,TRBJ1-2,TGTGCCAGCAGCAAAGTTCAGCCCCACAACCTACAGGGGGCCTATGGCTACACCTTC,CASSKVQPHNLQGAYGYTF
NA,NA,TRBV30,TRBJ2-5,TGTGCCTGGAGTCGACGATCCGGGACATGGGGAGAGACCCAGTACTTC,CAWSRRSGTWGETQYF
few,NA,TRBV10-3,TRBJ1-5,TGTGCCATCAGTGAGTCGTCCGGCAGCAATCAGCCCCAGCATTTT,CAISESSGSNQPQHF
NA,NA,TRBV5-4,TRBJ2-6,TGTGCCAGCAGCCACAGGCGGGTATCCAACGTCCTGACTTTC,CASSHRRVSNVLTF
NA,NA,TRBV28,TRBJ1-4,TGTGCCAGCAGTTCCCTGGGGGGCCCTGATGAAAAACTGTTTTTT,CASSSLGGPDEKLFF
once,NA,TRBV19,TRBJ1-1,TGTGCCAGTAGTATGGAATCACCTCTCACTGAAGCTTTCTTT,CASSMESPLTEAFF
NA,NA,TRBV7-2,TRBJ2-7,TGTGCCAGCAGCCCTCGTCTGGGGGGCGAGCAGTACTTC,CASSPRLGGEQYF
NA,NA,TRBV6-6,TRBJ1-3,TGTGCCAGCAGGTCAGGGGACTCTGGAAACACCATATATTTT,CASRSGDSGNTIYF
NA,NA,TRBV30,TRBJ2-6,TGTGCCAGGAGTGGCTCTGGGGCCAACGTCCTGACTTTC,CARSGSGANVLTF
NA,NA,TRBV27,TRBJ2-5,TGTGCCAGCAGCTCCCAGGGAACCCCCCAAGAGACCCAGTACTTC,CASSSQGTPQETQYF
NA,TRBD1,TRBV6-1,TRBJ1-3,TGTGCCAGCAGCTCCGGGACAGGGGGTTCAAACACCATATATTTT,CASSSGTGGSNTIYF
NA,NA,TRBV19,TRBJ1-5,TGTGCCAGTAGTATGGGAGCAGGATTCAATCAGCCCCAGCATTTT,CASSMGAGFNQPQHF
NA,NA,TRBV5-1,TRBJ2-2,TGCGCCAGCAGCTTGCAACTAGCTCCGGGCACCGGGGAGCTGTTTTTT,CASSLQLAPGTGELFF
NA,TRBD2,TRBV5-1,TRBJ2-7,TGCGCCAGCAGCCCTACTAGCGGGAGCTACGAGCAGTACTTC,CASSPTSGSYEQYF
NA,NA,TRBV6-1,TRBJ1-6,TGTGCCAGCAGTGGGGCGTGGGATTCACCCCTCCACTTT,CASSGAWDSPLHF
NA,NA,TRBV10-3,TRBJ2-7,TGTGCCATCAGTGACCGTGGAGACTACGAGCAGTACTTC,CAISDRGDYEQYF
NA,NA,TRBV30,TRBJ1-2,TGTGCCTGGAGAGGGTCCCTCTATGGCTACACCTTC,CAWRGSLYGYTF
NA,NA,TRBV30,TRBJ1-4,TGTGCCTGGAGTATAGGGTCTGCAACTAATGAAAAACTGTTTTTT,CAWSIGSATNEKLFF
few,TRBD1,TRBV5-1,TRBJ1-1,TGCGCCAGCAGCACCGGGACAGAAATGAACACTGAAGCTTTCTTT,CASSTGTEMNTEAFF
NA,NA,TRBV9,TRBJ1-2,TGTGCCAGCAGCCCTTCAGTTTACTATGGCTACACCTTC,CASSPSVYYGYTF
NA,NA,TRBV4-1,TRBJ1-4,TGCGCCAGCAGCGCAGCGGGGGCAGGGAATGAAAAACTGTTTTTT,CASSAAGAGNEKLFF
NA,NA,TRBV19,TRBJ1-5,TGTGCCAGTAGTATCTGGGAGAGTAATCAGCCCCAGCATTTT,CASSIWESNQPQHF
NA,TRBD1,TRBV6-5,TRBJ1-4,TGTGCCAGCAGTTCGACAGGGGGCGTTGGGAATGAAAAACTGTTTTTT,CASSSTGGVGNEKLFF
NA,TRBD1,TRBV5-6,TRBJ2-7,TGTGCCAGCAGCTTGGTGGGACAGGGAATTGGCGAGCAGTACTTC,CASSLVGQGIGEQYF
NA,TRBD1,TRBV18,TRBJ2-7,TGTGCCAGCTCACCTCAAGGACAGGTGGCCTACGAGCAGTACTTC,CASSPQGQVAYEQYF
few,TRBD2,TRBV5-4,TRBJ2-2,TGTGCCAGCAGCTCTGCCGGGAGGTCATACGGGGAGCTGTTTTTT,CASSSAGRSYGELFF
NA,TRBD2,TRBV10-3,TRBJ2-3,TGTGCCATCAGTGCAGCTAGCGGCCAGAGCACAGATACGCAGTATTTT,CAISAASGQSTDTQYF
NA,NA,TRBV7-9,TRBJ1-4,TGTGCCAGCAGCCCCGTCATGCGGGCGAGTGAAAAACTGTTTTTT,CASSPVMRASEKLFF
NA,TRBD1,TRBV6-5,TRBJ2-7,TGTGCCAGCAGTTACAAACGAAGGACAGGCTACTACGAGCAGTACTTC,CASSYKRRTGYYEQYF
few,NA,TRBV19,TRBJ1-1,TGTGCCAGTACCCTGACAGAAAACACTGAAGCTTTCTTT,CASTLTENTEAFF
NA,NA,TRBV9,TRBJ2-3,TGTGCCAGCAGCACCCGAGGGGGAGGTGGAGGCACAGATACGCAGTATTTT,CASSTRGGGGGTDTQYF
NA,TRBD1,TRBV19,TRBJ2-5,TGTGCCAGTAGATCAGGGGGCCCGGGGACCCAGTACTTC,CASRSGGPGTQYF
NA,NA,TRBV6-5,TRBJ1-6,TGTGCCAGCAGTTACTCGATGGGGGATAATTCACCCCTCCACTTT,CASSYSMGDNSPLHF
once,TRBD2,TRBV5-1,TRBJ2-5,TGCGCCAGCAGCCACAACCCTAGCGGGGGGCAGGAACCGAACTCCAGAAAGACCCAGTACTTC,CASSHNPSGGQEPNSRKTQYF
NA,NA,TRBV10-3,TRBJ1-1,TGTGCCATCAGTGGCTTATTGAACACTGAAGCTTTCTTT,CAISGLLNTEAFF
NA,TRBD1,TRBV10-3,TRBJ2-7,TGTGCCATCAGGGGGGGACAGGGTGGCGAGCAGTACTTC,CAIRGGQGGEQYF
NA,TRBD2,TRBV10-3,TRBJ2-2,TGTGCCATCAGCCCAAATAGCGGGGGCAGAAACGCGAACACCGGGGAGCTGTTTTTT,CAISPNSGGRNANTGELFF
NA,NA,TRBV5-6,TRBJ1-1,TGTGCCAGCAGCCGAGGAGCCCTGGAGGGCACTGAAGCTTTCTTT,CASSRGALEGTEAFF
NA,TRBD1,TRBV2,TRBJ1-1,TGTGCCAGCAGTGTCGACAGGGGAAGGGGCACTGAAGCTTTCTTT,CASSVDRGRGTEAFF
NA,NA,TRBV4-3,TRBJ2-7,TGCGCCAGCAGCCAAGACGCCGCGGCAAAACTCTACGAGCAGTACTTC,CASSQDAAAKLYEQYF
NA,TRBD1,TRBV18,TRBJ1-3,TGTGCCAGCTCACCGCCAGGGGGTGCTGGAAACACCATATATTTT,CASSPPGGAGNTIYF
NA,NA,TRBV7-9,TRBJ1-3,TGTGCCAGCAGCTTTGCAAGGGGGGTCTCTGGAAACACCATATATTTT,CASSFARGVSGNTIYF